Following are 14 T cell receptor beta chains from one sample sequenced in a study of blood T cells in healthy people across ages. A second PCR, run for roughly 7 to 11 cycles, used a sample-barcoded 5' primer plus a J-beta primer mix. TCRdb re-called the 5' RACE reads through MiXCR, storing one row per CDR3 protein. The data contain some 1,800,000 distinct CDR3 sequences, 39% of them singletons. Sequencing input: blood. The receptors were sampled from a human donor in good health.

A remark on this clonotype: This may be a read error, as it is one base from a much larger clone. This chain links TRBV7-2 with TRBJ2-4, with 7 bases lining up with TRBD1. The CDR3 has 15 amino acids. Unmatched junction bases numbered 12, after V lost 0 bases and J lost 13 bases. Germline V lookup: CDR1 SGHTA, CDR2 FQGNSA. CDR3 nucleotides: TGTGCCAGCAGCTTAGCCGCAGGGGGTTACAATGAGCAGTACTTC. Translating gives CASSLAAGGYNEQYF.

This clonotype was observed a few times. V and J are TRBV12-3 or TRBV12-4 and TRBJ2-6; D may correspond to TRBD1 or TRBD2 (6 bases each). The CDR3 has 17 residues. Trimming removed 3 bases at V and 0 bases at J, with 12 bases between. The CDR3 is CASSFAGHFSGANVLTF. CDR3 DNA sequence: TGTGCCAGCAGTTTCGCGGGACACTTCTCTGGGGCCAACGTCCTGACTTTC.

This clonotype was recorded once. This chain joins TRBV5-6 and TRBJ2-7; tentatively, D is TRBD2 (5 bases). This CDR3 region has 12 residues. The germline CDR1 and CDR2 sequences are SGHDT and YYEEEE. Between the trimmed V and J ends, which lost 4 bases and 6 bases, there was a span of 11 bases. The CDR3 sequence: CASSRGLTEQYF. The CDR3 nucleotides read TGTGCCAGCAGCCGCGGGCTCACCGAGCAGTACTTC.

This clonotype was counted between two and nine times. This chain uses TRBV11-2 with TRBJ2-1; possibly TRBD1 or TRBD2 for D (5 bases each). Trimming pared 6 bases from V and 4 bases from J, leaving 19 bases between. Germline loops: CDR1 SGHAT, CDR2 FQNNGV. This CDR3 has 16 amino acids. CDR3 in amino acids: CASRPHTGQVYNEQFF. CDR3 coding DNA: TGTGCCAGCAGGCCTCATACGGGGCAGGTGTACAATGAGCAGTTCTTC.

This clonotype was detected a few times. The J gene is TRBJ2-4, the V gene TRBV21-1. TRBV21-1 is marked as a pseudogene. This CDR3 is built from 10 residues. CDR3 amino acids: CASSNGIQYF. The DNA for the CDR3 is TGTGCCAGCAGCAATGGCATTCAGTACTTC.

The V and J genes are TRBV6-5 and TRBJ2-4; TRBD1 might be the D (6 bases). The CDR3 extends over 14 amino acids. The V gene lost 0 bases and the J gene lost 13 bases, with 16 bases spanning the gap. Germline V CDR1 and CDR2: MNHEY, SVGAGI. The CDR3 DNA follows: TGTGCCAGCAGTTACTCAAGGGCAGGGGTTACCCAGTACTTC. This sequence encodes CASSYSRAGVTQYF.

This clonotype was observed a few times. V is TRBV28 and J is TRBJ1-2; possibly TRBD1 for D (6 bases). Germline CDR1 is MDHEN and CDR2 is SYDVKM. The CDR3 consists of 15 residues. V lost 2 bases, J lost 3 bases, and 13 bases lay in between. CDR3 sequence: CASSLGGDIYYGYTF. CDR3 in DNA: TGTGCCAGCAGTTTAGGTGGGGACATCTACTATGGCTACACCTTC.

The CDR3 region is CASSNVDEQYF. DNA for the CDR3: TGTGCCAGCAGCAACGTTGACGAGCAGTACTTC. This chain joins TRBV12-3 or TRBV12-4 and TRBJ2-7; D is ambiguous. The V gene lost 6 bases and the J gene lost 5 bases, with 8 bases spanning the gap. The CDR3 extends over 11 amino acids.

This sequence joins TRBV6-2 or TRBV6-3 and TRBJ2-3; TRBD2 aligns across 7 bases. V gave up 7 bases and J gave up 3 bases; unmatched junction bases: 7. The V gene's germline CDR1 is MNHEY and CDR2 SVGEGT. This CDR3 has 14 residues. CDR3 sequence: CASNFAGVTDTQYF. The CDR3 DNA reads TGTGCCAGCAACTTTGCGGGGGTAACAGATACGCAGTATTTT.

This chain links TRBV29-1 with TRBJ2-7; 7 positions agree with TRBD1. CDR3 length: 14 amino acids. Trimming at V came to 1 base and at J to 7 bases, leaving 10 bases not matched to a gene. From germline, CDR1 is SQVTM and CDR2 ANQGSEA. In nucleotides, the CDR3 is TGCAGCGTTGAAGTTGGAAGGGGGCGCGGGGAGCAGTACTTC. It yields the protein CSVEVGRGRGEQYF.

This rearrangement joins TRBV20-1 to TRBJ2-1; D not certain. The CDR3 sequence is 15 residues long. Germline V gives CDR1 DFQATT, CDR2 SNEGSKA (reference sequence). The V end was cut by 1 base, the J end by 0 bases, with 10 bases between. The CDR3 loop is CSARVPESSYNEQFF. CDR3 sequence (DNA): TGCAGTGCTAGAGTTCCGGAGAGCTCCTACAATGAGCAGTTCTTC.

Written as DNA, the CDR3 is TGTGCCAGCAGTCCGTATAATTCACCCCTCCACTTT. It specifies CASSPYNSPLHF. This sequence joins TRBV6-2 or TRBV6-3 and TRBJ1-6; D uncertain. Trimming took 5 bases from V and 4 from J, leaving 3 bases between them. Germline loops: CDR1 MNHEY, CDR2 SVGEGT. CDR3 length: 12 residues.

The chain carries TRBV7-2 and TRBJ2-5; TRBD1 is a possible D gene (6 bases). The CDR3 totals 13 residues. Germline lookup yields CDR1 SGHTA and CDR2 FQGNSA. V was pared by 5 bases and J by 5 bases, with 12 bases between. The CDR3 nucleotides are TGTGCCAGCAGCCACAGGGCTCCGGAGACCCAGTACTTC. This translates into CASSHRAPETQYF.

V and J are TRBV28 and TRBJ2-7; D is unclear. Deletions cut 5 bases from V and 1 base from J, with 9 bases between. The CDR3 is 13 amino acids. Looked up from germline, CDR1 is MDHEN and CDR2 is SYDVKM. CDR3 nucleotide sequence: TGTGCCAGCAGTCCCAGACCGTCCTACGAGCAGTACTTC. Translating it yields CASSPRPSYEQYF.